Below are 22 T cell receptor beta chains sequenced from a single sample in a study of T cell responses to AZD1222 COVID-19 vaccine. Data came from immunoSEQ multiplex PCR; TCRdb stores just in-frame clones and leaves some out. The sample lists 100,000 to 150,000 clones, 75% to 90% occurring once. Material: peripheral blood, obtained 28 days after the second AZD1222 dose. Source of these receptors: an adult who received the AZD1222 COVID-19 vaccine.

The J gene is TRBJ1-5, the V gene TRBV6-5, with a weak D call TRBD1 (5 bases). CDR3 length: 14 amino acids. Germline-derived CDR1 and CDR2 are MNHEY and SVGAGI. Trimming removed 5 bases at V and 1 base at J, with 9 bases between. CDR3 region: CASSNRDSNQPQHF. The CDR3 bases are TGTGCCAGCAGTAACCGGGACAGCAATCAGCCCCAGCATTTT.

The chain has TRBV5-1 and TRBJ1-1; D unresolved. The length of the CDR3 is 14 residues. Looked up from germline, CDR1 is SGHRS and CDR2 is YFSETQ. Deletions cut 4 bases from V and 0 bases from J, with 10 bases between. CDR3 amino acids: CASSTTDMNTEAFF. In DNA, the CDR3 is TGCGCCAGCAGCACAACAGACATGAACACTGAAGCTTTCTTT.

V and J are TRBV10-3 and TRBJ1-1; tentative D call: TRBD1 (6 bases). Germline CDR1 and CDR2: ENHRY and SYGVKD. The CDR3 runs 13 residues. V was pared by 6 bases and J by 10 bases, with 18 bases between. CDR3 bases: TGTGCCATCAGCCAGGGGACTCTGCTAGGAGCTTTCTTT. It codes for CAISQGTLLGAFF.

The rearrangement joins TRBV4-2 to TRBJ1-5; D is perhaps TRBD1 (5 bases). The CDR3 has 14 amino acids. The germline V gene has CDR1 LGHNA and CDR2 YNFKEQ. The V gene lost 0 bases and the J gene lost 7 bases, with 10 bases spanning the gap. The CDR3 DNA is TGTGCCAGCAGCCAAGATAGGAGGGACCAGCCCCAGCATTTT. Its protein product is CASSQDRRDQPQHF.

V usage is TRBV2 and J usage is TRBJ2-5; tentatively, D is TRBD1 (6 bases). Trimming pared 0 bases from V and 4 bases from J, leaving 15 bases between. This CDR3 comprises 16 residues. Per germline, CDR1 SNHLY and CDR2 FYNNEI. In DNA form, the CDR3 reads TGTGCCAGCAGTGAAGCTTCCCCAGGGGTAGGAGAGACCCAGTACTTC. Protein product: CASSEASPGVGETQYF.

The chain couples TRBV5-4 to TRBJ1-3, with D uncertain. In germline, CDR1 is SGHNT, CDR2 YYREEE (reference sequence). Trimming took 4 bases from V and 1 from J, leaving 15 bases between them. The CDR3 is 16 amino acids. Here the CDR3 DNA reads TGTGCCAGCAGCCCTGGCGGGGTGGAATCTGGAAACACCATATATTTT. This encodes CASSPGGVESGNTIYF.

The chain joins TRBV6-5 to TRBJ1-2; the D is unclear. Germline CDR1 and CDR2: MNHEY and SVGAGI. V lost 8 bases, J lost 4 bases, and 14 bases lay in between. This CDR3 region has 13 residues. CDR3 in amino acids: CASQRRSAYGYTF. The DNA for the CDR3 is TGTGCCAGCCAAAGGCGGTCAGCCTATGGCTACACCTTC.

The chain recombines TRBV3-1 (or the pseudogene TRBV3-2) with TRBJ2-1; D unresolved. Germline CDR1 is LGHDT and CDR2 is YNNKEL (reference sequence). The CDR3 has 15 amino acids. V lost 0 bases and J 3 bases, leaving 9 bases between the germline ends. CDR3 amino acids: CASSQDQTVYNEQFF. DNA for the CDR3: TGTGCCAGCAGCCAAGATCAGACGGTCTACAATGAGCAGTTCTTC.

The chain uses TRBV2 and TRBJ1-2; TRBD1 agrees at 8 bases. The V segment lost 6 bases and the J segment 4 bases; nucleotides outside the gene matches: 7. This CDR3 comprises 14 residues. Germline V lookup: CDR1 SNHLY, CDR2 FYNNEI. The CDR3 nucleotides are TGTGCCAGCAGGCCGGGGACAGGAGGCTATGGCTACACCTTC. Encoded protein: CASRPGTGGYGYTF.

CDR3 residues: CASSWTRNTEAFF. The CDR3 DNA is TGTGCCAGCAGTTGGACAAGGAACACTGAAGCTTTCTTT. This chain uses TRBV27 with TRBJ1-1; possible D gene TRBD1, 5 bases. Germline CDR1 is MNHEY and CDR2 is SMNVEV (reference sequence). This CDR3 is 13 amino acids long. Trimming removed 4 bases at V and 1 base at J, with 7 bases between.

This sequence joins TRBV5-1 and TRBJ1-2; D not resolved. The V end was cut by 0 bases, the J end by 4 bases, with 13 bases between. Germline CDR1 is SGHRS and CDR2 is YFSETQ. This CDR3 contains 15 residues. Written as DNA, the CDR3 is TGCGCCAGCAGCTTGGTATTAAGCAGCTCCTATGGCTACACCTTC. Amino acid sequence: CASSLVLSSSYGYTF. The full variable domain, in which reference TRBV5-1 and TRBJ1-2 provide the parts outside the CDR3, is KAGVTQTPRYLIKTRGQQVTLSCSPISGHRSVSWYQQTPGQGLQFLFEYFSETQRNKGNFPGRFSGRQFSNSRSEMNVSTLELGDSALYLCASSLVLSSSYGYTFGSGTRLTVV.

V usage is TRBV28 and J usage is TRBJ2-2; TRBD2 aligns across 12 bases. Unmatched junction bases numbered 12, after V lost 5 bases and J lost 8 bases. CDR1 MDHEN and CDR2 SYDVKM come from the germline V gene. The CDR3 is 17 amino acids. The DNA for the CDR3 is TGTGCCAGCAGTCCCTGGACTAGCGGGGCCCGAGGGGGGGAGCTGTTTTTT. Translated: CASSPWTSGARGGELFF.

V is TRBV5-4 and J is TRBJ1-2, with D perhaps matching TRBD1 (5 bases). The CDR3 sequence is 13 residues long. CDR1 and CDR2 (germline): SGHNT, YYREEE (reference sequence). Trimming stripped 2 bases from V and 3 bases from J, with 8 bases between. The CDR3 is CASSFGGDYGYTF. Here the CDR3 DNA reads TGTGCCAGCAGCTTCGGGGGAGACTATGGCTACACCTTC.

V usage is TRBV2 and J usage is TRBJ2-1, with TRBD2 matching over 8 bases. CDR3 size: 14 residues. Germline assignment: CDR1 SNHLY and CDR2 FYNNEI. The junction had 7 bases not matched to a gene; V was cut back by 7 bases and J by 5 bases. The CDR3 spells CASKVAGSNNEQFF. CDR3 nucleotide sequence: TGTGCCAGCAAAGTAGCGGGGTCGAACAATGAGCAGTTCTTC.

This clone was detected only a few times. This sequence joins TRBV9 and TRBJ1-2; 10 bases match TRBD1. Germline lookup yields CDR1 SGDLS and CDR2 YYNGEE. V shed 4 bases and J 5 bases; nucleotides not matched to a gene: 8. The CDR3 is 15 amino acids. The DNA for the CDR3 is TGTGCCAGCAGCTCCCCGGACAGGGGGGATTATGGCTACACCTTC. Protein product: CASSSPDRGDYGYTF.

The rearrangement links TRBV2 to TRBJ1-2; D unclear. With 3 bases removed from V and 7 bases from J, the gap between germline ends came to 12 bases. The CDR3 sequence is 13 residues long. Germline CDR1 and CDR2: SNHLY and FYNNEI. The chain's CDR3 is CASSDIGVRGYTF. Written as DNA, the CDR3 is TGTGCCAGCAGTGATATTGGAGTTCGTGGCTACACCTTC.

The V and J genes are TRBV5-4 and TRBJ1-2, with D unresolved. CDR3 size: 13 residues. Germline V gene data show CDR1 as SGHNT and CDR2 as YYREEE (reference sequence). V lost 0 bases and J 8 bases, leaving 11 bases between the germline ends. CDR3 coding DNA: TGTGCCAGCAGCTTGGCAAAGCCCTACGGCTACACCTTC. Protein product: CASSLAKPYGYTF.

The rearrangement uses TRBV24-1 and TRBJ2-5; 7 nucleotides match TRBD2. This CDR3 has 17 residues. From germline, CDR1 is KGHDR and CDR2 SFDVKD. V lost 3 bases, J lost 2 bases, and 11 bases stayed unmatched. The CDR3 region is CATSDLRDSGVQETQYF. The CDR3 DNA reads as TGTGCCACCAGTGATCTCCGAGACAGCGGGGTTCAAGAGACCCAGTACTTC.

This chain uses TRBV4-2 with TRBJ1-6, with TRBD1 as a possible D gene (6 bases). This CDR3 region has 13 residues. Germline V gene lookup returns CDR1 LGHNA and CDR2 YNFKEQ. The ends were cut back, 2 bases at V and 10 bases at J, with 9 bases in the middle. The CDR3 sequence is CASSQNRASPLHF. DNA for the CDR3: TGTGCCAGCAGCCAAAACAGGGCCTCACCCCTCCACTTT.

CDR3: CAISELAFSHEQYF. The CDR3 DNA reads TGTGCCATCAGTGAATTGGCGTTTTCACACGAGCAGTACTTC. The rearrangement links TRBV10-3 to TRBJ2-7; D ambiguous. Trimming removed 3 bases at V and 5 bases at J, with 14 bases between. The germline CDR1 and CDR2 sequences are ENHRY and SYGVKD. This CDR3 spans 14 amino acids.

The V and J genes are TRBV3-1 (or the pseudogene TRBV3-2) and TRBJ1-3; D is ambiguous. The ends were cut back, 2 bases at V and 0 bases at J, with 8 bases in the middle. CDR1 and CDR2 (germline): LGHDT, YNNKEL (reference sequence). The CDR3 contains 15 residues. In DNA form, the CDR3 reads TGTGCCAGCAGCCAAAGCTGGACCTCTGGAAACACCATATATTTT. Its translation is CASSQSWTSGNTIYF.

The rearrangement uses TRBV4-2 and TRBJ1-6; D ambiguous. With 1 base removed from V and 7 bases from J, the gap between germline ends came to 5 bases. CDR3 size: 13 residues. From germline, CDR1 is LGHNA and CDR2 YNFKEQ. CDR3 residues: CASSQAGNSPLHF. CDR3 sequence (DNA): TGTGCCAGCAGCCAAGCTGGGAATTCACCCCTCCACTTT.